Presented here are 7 T cell receptor beta chains from one specimen sequenced in a study of CD8 T cells in ankylosing spondylitis. The study, taken as a whole, reports: A TCR beta motif of fewer than 10 highly homologous variants seemed to mark ankylosing spondylitis blood.

TCRdb recomputed calls from the 5' RACE reads with MiXCR, one row per CDR3 protein. The sample lists about 90,000 distinct CDR3 sequences; roughly 10% were seen once. Their specific antigens are unknown. Sequencing was done on a sample of blood, either unsorted or a sorted T cell fraction (not recorded which). The receptor source for this set is a male donor with ankylosing spondylitis.

This clonotype has a count of ten or more. The chain has TRBV12-3 or TRBV12-4 and TRBJ1-5; a possible D gene is TRBD1 (6 bases). V was clipped by 6 bases and J by 4 bases, with 16 bases between them. This CDR3 is 15 amino acids long. CDR3 sequence: CASSPGGGVNQPQHF. The CDR3 DNA reads TGTGCCAGCAGCCCGGGGGGGGGCGTAAATCAGCCCCAGCATTTT.

This rearrangement joins TRBV27 to TRBJ2-1; 14 nucleotides agree with TRBD2. This CDR3 is built from 15 residues. V was clipped by 4 bases and J by 9 bases; unmatched bases: 5. CDR1 and CDR2 from the germline V gene are MNHEY and SMNVEV (reference sequence). DNA for the CDR3: TGTGCCAGCAGTTCCGGGACTAGCGGGAGAGTTGAGCAGTTCTTC. Its protein is CASSSGTSGRVEQFF.

This clonotype was seen repeatedly, ten times or more. The V and J genes are TRBV10-3 and TRBJ2-7, with a possible D match to TRBD2 (6 bases). V was trimmed by 0 bases and J by 4 bases, leaving 13 bases between them. There are 15 residues in the CDR3. The germline V gene encodes CDR1 ENHRY and CDR2 SYGVKD. The CDR3 loop reads CAISESSVSGYEQYV. Here the CDR3 DNA reads TGTGCCATCAGTGAGTCGTCGGTTAGCGGATACGAGCAGTACGTC.

This clonotype was detected many times. The chain uses TRBV5-6 and TRBJ2-2; TRBD1 matches 10 bases. Germline CDR1 SGHDT, CDR2 YYEEEE. V was pared by 4 bases and J by 6 bases, with 6 bases of the junction left unmatched. CDR3 size: 15 residues. The CDR3 spells CASSLDGQGAGELFF. CDR3 sequence (DNA): TGTGCCAGCAGCCTGGACGGACAGGGGGCCGGGGAGCTGTTTTTT.

V and J are TRBV24-1 and TRBJ1-1, with D perhaps matching TRBD1 (6 bases). There are 13 residues in the CDR3. V shed 10 bases and J shed 1 base, with 12 bases lying between them. Germline CDR1 reads KGHDR; CDR2 reads SFDVKD. This CDR3 reads CATTQGRNTEAFF. DNA for the CDR3: TGTGCCACTACACAGGGAAGGAACACTGAAGCTTTCTTT.

This clonotype turned up a few times. The gene calls are TRBV30 and TRBJ1-6; no firm D call. CDR3 size: 15 residues. Germline loops: CDR1 GTSNPN, CDR2 SVGIG (reference sequence). Trimming removed 0 bases from V and 3 bases from J, with 9 bases in between. The CDR3 DNA reads TGTGCCTGGAGTGTACCGCAGTTCTATAATTCACCCCTCCACTTT. Translated: CAWSVPQFYNSPLHF.

This clonotype was found a few times. The chain is built from TRBV2 and TRBJ2-1; D is possibly TRBD2 (6 bases). The germline V gene encodes CDR1 SNHLY and CDR2 FYNNEI. V gave up 7 bases and J gave up 3 bases, with 22 bases separating them. There are 17 residues in the CDR3. The CDR3 region has the DNA TGTGCCAGCATTCGGTCGCGGGACCCGGCCTACTACAATGAGCAGTTCTTC. Its translation is CASIRSRDPAYYNEQFF.